These 5 T cell receptor beta chains originate from one sample sequenced in a study of blood T cell repertoires in COVID-19. Clones were read by immunoSEQ multiplex PCR, and TCRdb kept only the in-frame ones, dropping some. The sample includes roughly 80,000 clones, roughly three quarters of them seen just once. Sequencing used peripheral blood. Every receptor here comes from a man between 65 and 85 years old with active or convalescent COVID-19.

This clone was detected only a few times. This CDR3 reads CASSQDLGGNTEAFF. The CDR3 DNA reads as TGTGCCAGCAGCCAAGACTTGGGGGGGAACACTGAAGCTTTCTTT. The V and J genes are TRBV3-1 (or the pseudogene TRBV3-2) and TRBJ1-1, with D tentatively TRBD1 (5 bases). V lost 0 bases, J lost 1 base, and 9 bases lay in between. CDR1 and CDR2 from the germline V gene are LGHDT and YNNKEL (reference sequence). This CDR3 is 15 amino acids long.

CDR3 nucleotide sequence: TGTGCCAGCAGCCTGACTAGCGGGGGAAGGGATACGCAGTATTTT. Translation: CASSLTSGGRDTQYF. V and J are TRBV7-3 and TRBJ2-3; TRBD2 matches at 12 bases. V dropped 5 bases and J dropped 6; count of bases not matched to a gene: 6. The CDR3 contains 15 residues. Per germline, CDR1 SGHTA and CDR2 FQGTGA.

This clone was detected only a few times. Written as DNA, the CDR3 is TGCGCCAGTCGGGATCGGGGGAATAATGAAAAACTGTTTTTT. Amino acid sequence: CASRDRGNNEKLFF. The chain uses TRBV4-1 and TRBJ1-4; maybe TRBD1 (5 bases). The CDR3 spans 14 residues. The germline V gene encodes CDR1 MGHRA and CDR2 YSYEKL. V lost 9 bases to trimming and J lost 4 bases, with 15 bases between them.

The rearrangement links TRBV5-5 to TRBJ2-7; D unresolved. Germline CDR1 SGHKS, CDR2 YYEKEE (reference sequence). With 0 bases removed from V and 1 base from J, the gap between germline ends came to 8 bases. CDR3 length equals 14 residues. The DNA of the CDR3 is TGTGCCAGCAGCTTGGTCGCCAGTTCCTACGAGCAGTACTTC. Translated: CASSLVASSYEQYF.

The chain carries TRBV30 and TRBJ1-3; D unclear. This CDR3 has 13 residues. Germline V CDR1 and CDR2: GTSNPN, SVGIG (reference sequence). V gave up 3 bases and J gave up 0 bases, with 6 bases separating them. CDR3 sequence (DNA): TGTGCCTGGAGCTCAGACTCTGGAAACACCATATATTTT. Its protein is CAWSSDSGNTIYF.